The 10 T cell receptor beta chains given below trace back to one sample, sequenced in a study of T-cell reconstitution after alpha-beta-depleted transplantation in children. It was with unique molecular identifiers that the TCRbeta library was prepared. TCRdb processed the PCR reads anew with MiXCR; each CDR3 protein has one entry. The sample carries approximately 400,000 distinct CDR3 sequences, roughly 11% recorded once. The sample was PBMCs from the stem cell graft donor, taken from the stem cell graft. These TCRs come from a human donor who donated a stem cell graft to a child with acute myeloid leukemia.

The table lists this clonotype with many counts. The junction departs from the called germline gene at one end, perhaps through a read error. The CDR3 protein is CASSLTAGPALF. CDR3 DNA sequence: TGTGCCAGCAGTTTGACGGCGGGCCCGGCCCTCTTC. This chain joins TRBV12-3 or TRBV12-4 and TRBJ2-1, with a possible D match to TRBD2 (5 bases). The CDR3 runs 12 residues.

J is TRBJ2-2 and V is TRBV11-2; D is uncertain. This CDR3 is built from 17 residues. V lost 5 bases to trimming and J lost 6 bases, with 22 bases between them. The germline V gene encodes CDR1 SGHAT and CDR2 FQNNGV. The CDR3 coding sequence is TGTGCCAGCAGCCAAAAAACCGACTCGCTCAGCGCCGGGGAGCTGTTTTTT. It codes for CASSQKTDSLSAGELFF.

This rearrangement joins TRBV6-5 to TRBJ2-5; 11 nucleotides match TRBD2. CDR1 and CDR2 from the germline V gene are MNHEY and SVGAGI. The trim removed 2 bases at V and 1 base at J, leaving 6 bases unmatched. There are 17 residues in the CDR3. CDR3 protein: CASSYPGTSGPQETQYF. The CDR3 DNA is TGTGCCAGCAGTTACCCTGGGACTAGCGGACCCCAAGAGACCCAGTACTTC.

This clonotype has at least ten counts. The chain carries TRBV7-6 and TRBJ1-6; D gene unclear. Deletions cut 8 bases from V and 7 bases from J, with 15 bases between. CDR3 length equals 14 residues. Germline V CDR1 and CDR2: SGHVS, FNYEAQ. CDR3 DNA sequence: TGTGCCAGCGCGCCGTCGGCCACAAATTCACCCCTCCACTTT. This codes for CASAPSATNSPLHF.

This clonotype was recorded a few times. V is TRBV5-1 and J is TRBJ2-5; no firm D call. Per germline, CDR1 SGHRS and CDR2 YFSETQ. This CDR3 has 13 amino acids. Trimming stripped 0 bases from V and 2 bases from J, with 5 bases between. CDR3 residues: CASSLELQETQYF. CDR3 in DNA: TGCGCCAGCAGCTTGGAACTACAAGAGACCCAGTACTTC.

This clonotype came up a few times. This chain links TRBV29-1 with TRBJ2-5; D is unresolved. V lost 3 bases, J lost 4 bases, and 6 bases lay in between. This CDR3 comprises 11 residues. The V gene's germline CDR1 is SQVTM and CDR2 ANQGSEA. The CDR3 reads CSVEVRETQYF. The CDR3, as DNA: TGCAGCGTTGAGGTGCGAGAGACCCAGTACTTC.

This clonotype was detected a few times. This chain links TRBV6-5 with TRBJ1-1; 9 bases agree with TRBD1. Germline assignment: CDR1 MNHEY and CDR2 SVGAGI. The CDR3 is 16 amino acids. Trimming removed 5 bases from V and 5 bases from J; junction bases left unmatched: 12. In DNA, the CDR3 is TGTGCCAGCAGTAACACACCGACAGGGGGGGAAACTGAAGCTTTCTTT. Translated, it gives CASSNTPTGGETEAFF.

This clonotype showed up just a few times. The chain couples TRBV11-1 to TRBJ1-6; a weak D match, TRBD1 (5 bases). The CDR3 covers 14 residues. V gave up 3 bases and J gave up 7 bases, with 10 bases separating them. Per germline, CDR1 SGHAT and CDR2 FQDESV (reference sequence). The CDR3 DNA is TGTGCCAGCAGCTTCAAGGGGATGAATTCACCCCTCCACTTT. Its translation: CASSFKGMNSPLHF.

This clonotype was observed a handful of times. The chain joins TRBV5-1 to TRBJ2-6; 11 bases match TRBD1. Germline V gives CDR1 SGHRS, CDR2 YFSETQ. J lost 0 bases, V lost 2 bases, and 7 bases had no gene match. This CDR3 is 19 amino acids long. This CDR3 reads CASSFGQGAASSGANVLTF. CDR3 sequence (DNA): TGCGCCAGCAGCTTTGGACAGGGGGCGGCTAGCTCTGGGGCCAACGTCCTGACTTTC.

This clonotype was picked up many times. The V call is TRBV5-1, the J call TRBJ1-2, with TRBD1 as a possible D gene (6 bases). CDR3 length: 14 residues. Germline assignment: CDR1 SGHRS and CDR2 YFSETQ. Deletions cut 0 bases from V and 4 bases from J, with 10 bases between. The CDR3 protein is CASSLGAGAYGYTF. DNA of the CDR3: TGCGCCAGCAGCTTGGGAGCAGGGGCCTATGGCTACACCTTC.